Following are 23 T cell receptor beta chains from one sample sequenced in a study of sequential checkpoint blockade in melanoma. The protocol was immunoSEQ multiplex PCR, while the TCRdb copy is restricted to in-frame clones and leaves out a portion. This sample carries about 5,000 clones, 45% to 60% of them seen once, and the ten largest clones take around 23%. Treatment of the sample: randomized to nivolumab then ipilimumab (arm A) or the reverse (arm B). Specimen: CD8+ T cells sorted from blood (inferred from file names), collected from a patient given nivolumab and ipilimumab in sequence. All receptors come from a human donor with melanoma.

This clone appeared a single time. The chain is built from TRBV6-4 and TRBJ2-3, with 7 bases fitting TRBD2. Germline-derived CDR1 and CDR2 are MRHNA and SNTAGT. The V gene end was trimmed by 5 bases and the J gene end by 6 bases; junction bases not matched to a gene: 5. The CDR3 loop spans 13 amino acids. CDR3 sequence (DNA): TGTGCCAGCAGTCCCCTAGCGGAGGATACGCAGTATTTT. Translating it yields CASSPLAEDTQYF.

The CDR3 is CASSSFARRDIQYF. CDR3 nucleotide sequence: TGTGCCAGCAGCTCCTTTGCGAGGAGGGACATTCAGTACTTC. The chain recombines TRBV11-2 with TRBJ2-4, with D possibly TRBD2 on 6 matching bases. The V end was cut by 4 bases, the J end by 8 bases, with 15 bases between. Germline V gives CDR1 SGHAT, CDR2 FQNNGV. The CDR3 extends over 14 amino acids.

The sample holds a few counts of this clone. The chain has TRBV6-4 and TRBJ2-1; 11 bases are shared with TRBD2. With 6 bases clipped from V and 8 bases from J, the junction kept 9 bases outside the gene matches. Germline lookup yields CDR1 MRHNA and CDR2 SNTAGT. The CDR3 runs to 15 residues. CDR3 residues: CASSPLAGGLDEQFF. The CDR3 nucleotides are TGTGCCAGCAGCCCCTTAGCGGGAGGGTTGGATGAGCAGTTCTTC.

This chain joins TRBV7-9 and TRBJ2-1; 11 nucleotides match TRBD1. J lost 8 bases, V lost 5 bases, and 11 bases had no gene match. Germline V gives CDR1 SEHNR, CDR2 FQNEAQ (reference sequence). The CDR3 runs to 16 residues. CDR3 nucleotide sequence: TGTGCCAGCAGCCCGAGGACAGGGGGCGCGCTCGATGAGCAGTTCTTC. Its protein product is CASSPRTGGALDEQFF.

V gene TRBV7-3 combines with J gene TRBJ1-1; a weak D match, TRBD1 (5 bases). From germline, CDR1 is SGHTA and CDR2 FQGTGA. V lost 1 base to trimming and J lost 8 bases, with 8 bases between them. The length of the CDR3 is 12 residues. The CDR3 coding sequence is TGTGCCAGCAGCTTAAGTGGACACGAAGCTTTCTTT. Amino acids: CASSLSGHEAFF.

The genes are TRBV30 and TRBJ1-3, with unresolved D. Trimming took 0 bases from V and 4 from J, leaving 7 bases between them. Germline V CDR1 and CDR2: GTSNPN, SVGIG (reference sequence). This CDR3 comprises 13 residues. CDR3: CAWSVIPGNTIYF. CDR3 bases: TGTGCCTGGAGTGTAATCCCAGGAAACACCATATATTTT. The entire variable domain, with the rest obtained from reference TRBV30 and TRBJ1-3, is as follows: SQTIHQWPATLVQPVGSPLSLECTVEGTSNPNLYWYRQAAGRGLQLLFYSVGIGQISSEVPQNLSASRPQDRQFILSSKKLLLSDSGFYLCAWSVIPGNTIYFGEGSWLTVV.

The chain uses TRBV7-2 and TRBJ2-7; TRBD2 is a possible D gene (6 bases). Germline assignment: CDR1 SGHTA and CDR2 FQGNSA. V was trimmed by 7 bases and J by 6 bases, leaving 13 bases between them. This CDR3 is built from 12 residues. The CDR3 DNA is TGTGCCAGCAAGGGTCCGGGAGCCGAGCAGTACTTC. Translated, it gives CASKGPGAEQYF.

This clone was seen more than once but under ten times. The gene calls are TRBV27 and TRBJ2-7; TRBD2 matches at 9 bases. Germline CDR1 and CDR2: MNHEY and SMNVEV (reference sequence). There are 14 residues in the CDR3. J gave up 7 bases and V 3 bases, and 7 bases lay outside the gene matches. The DNA of the CDR3 is TGTGCCAGCAGTTTGCGGGGGGGGGCTGTAGAGCAGTACTTC. Residues: CASSLRGGAVEQYF.

The chain links TRBV2 to TRBJ2-1; D is unresolved. V was trimmed by 0 bases and J by 4 bases, leaving 13 bases between them. Germline V CDR1 and CDR2: SNHLY, FYNNEI. This CDR3 is built from 16 residues. The CDR3 DNA follows: TGTGCCAGCAGTGAAGCCCACATCGCTAGTTACAATGAGCAGTTCTTC. Encoded protein: CASSEAHIASYNEQFF.

Only a few counts were recorded for this clone. V usage is TRBV5-1 and J usage is TRBJ2-3, with 10 bases that match TRBD2. The CDR3 runs 16 residues. V shed 2 bases and J 4 bases; nucleotides not matched to a gene: 7. The germline V gene encodes CDR1 SGHRS and CDR2 YFSETQ. The CDR3 loop is CASSLSPLAGADTQYF. The CDR3 nucleotides are TGCGCCAGCAGCTTATCTCCTCTAGCGGGAGCAGATACGCAGTATTTT.

Remarks on this clone: A far larger clone is just one base off, so this is likely a read error. The chain is built from TRBV5-1 and TRBJ1-1; 8 bases are a match to TRBD1. The CDR3 has 16 residues. Germline V lookup: CDR1 SGHRS, CDR2 YFSETQ. CDR3 region: CASNLPVDRGKSRAFF. The CDR3 DNA reads TGCGCCAGCAACTTGCCCGTAGACAGGGGAAAATCGAGAGCTTTCTTT.

V and J are TRBV7-8 and TRBJ2-1, with D possibly TRBD2 on 6 matching bases. The ends were cut back, 5 bases at V and 3 bases at J, with 14 bases in the middle. Germline-derived CDR1 and CDR2 are SGHVS and FQNEAQ. The CDR3 totals 15 residues. CDR3 loop: CASSPFSGDYNEQFF. In DNA, the CDR3 is TGTGCCAGCAGCCCTTTTAGCGGAGACTACAATGAGCAGTTCTTC. Full variable domain (remainder filled in from reference TRBV7-8 and TRBJ2-1): GAGVSQSPRYKVAKRGQDVALRCDPISGHVSLFWYQQALGQGPEFLTYFQNEAQLDKSGLPSDRFFAERPEGSVSTLKIQRTQQEDSAVYLCASSPFSGDYNEQFFGPGTRLTVL.

CDR3 region: CASRLDRGRYNEQFF. The CDR3 DNA is TGTGCCAGCAGGTTGGACAGGGGGAGGTACAATGAGCAGTTCTTC. This chain joins TRBV28 and TRBJ2-1, with 10 bases fitting TRBD1. The CDR3 runs to 15 residues. Germline-derived CDR1 and CDR2 are MDHEN and SYDVKM. V trimming: 6 bases; J trimming: 4 bases; junction bases outside the gene matches: 6.

This chain links TRBV27 with TRBJ2-1; D is perhaps TRBD1 (7 bases). Germline assignment: CDR1 MNHEY and CDR2 SMNVEV (reference sequence). CDR3 length: 15 residues. V was clipped by 1 base and J by 7 bases, with 14 bases between them. The CDR3 nucleotides are TGTGCCAGCAGTTTATACGACAGGGCGGGGAATGAGCAGTTCTTC. Translation gives CASSLYDRAGNEQFF.

The J gene is TRBJ2-7, the V gene TRBV27; 11 bases fit TRBD2. CDR1 and CDR2 from the germline V gene are MNHEY and SMNVEV (reference sequence). Losses at the gene ends were 4 bases for V and 1 base for J; bases not matched to a gene: 6. This CDR3 region has 16 residues. CDR3 in amino acids: CASSSPGTSGSYEQYF. As DNA, the CDR3 is TGTGCCAGCAGTTCGCCCGGGACTAGCGGTTCCTACGAGCAGTACTTC.

By share, this clone counts as medium-sized. The chain carries TRBV19 and TRBJ2-7, with D unclear. Trimming cost V 3 bases and J 2 bases, with 8 bases left between them. There are 13 residues in the CDR3. Germline V gene data show CDR1 as LNHDA and CDR2 as SQIVND (reference sequence). The CDR3 DNA reads TGTGCCAGTAGTATGATAGCTACCTACGAGCAGTACTTC. This sequence encodes CASSMIATYEQYF. Drawing the rest from reference TRBV19 and TRBJ2-7, the complete variable domain is DGGITQSPKYLFRKEGQNVTLSCEQNLNHDAMYWYRQDPGQGLRLIYYSQIVNDFQKGDIAEGYSVSREKKESFPLTVTSAQKNPTAFYLCASSMIATYEQYFGPGTRLTVT.

The chain joins TRBV10-1 to TRBJ2-1, with D perhaps matching TRBD1 (6 bases). Germline CDR1 reads WNHNN; CDR2 reads SYGVQD (reference sequence). The CDR3 totals 16 residues. Trimming stripped 2 bases from V and 0 bases from J, with 11 bases between. The CDR3 DNA reads as TGCGCCAGCAGTGAGCTAGAGACAGGCTCCTACAATGAGCAGTTCTTC. Translating it yields CASSELETGSYNEQFF.

This chain joins TRBV6-5 and TRBJ2-3; 8 bases fit TRBD2. J lost 3 bases, V lost 2 bases, and 1 base had no gene match. This CDR3 spans 14 amino acids. Per the germline V gene, CDR1 is MNHEY and CDR2 is SVGAGI. In nucleotides, the CDR3 is TGTGCCAGCAGTTACGGACTAGCAACAGATACGCAGTATTTT. Its protein product is CASSYGLATDTQYF.

The CDR3 spells CASSYSAGTGGDEQYF. DNA of the CDR3: TGCGCCAGCAGCTATAGCGCCGGGACAGGGGGCGATGAGCAGTACTTC. The J gene is TRBJ2-7, the V gene TRBV4-1; 12 nucleotides match TRBD1. Germline trimming cut 5 bases from V and 7 bases from J; bases unmatched to any gene: 12. CDR1 MGHRA and CDR2 YSYEKL come from the germline V gene. The length of the CDR3 is 16 residues.

This clone came up once. The chain employs TRBV23-1 and TRBJ2-5, with D maybe TRBD2 (6 bases). TRBV23-1 is identified as an open reading frame with a role that is uncertain. The CDR3 runs 15 residues. V was trimmed by 7 bases and J by 5 bases, leaving 20 bases between them. CDR3: CASKSRALAPETQYF. The DNA of the CDR3 is TGCGCCAGCAAATCTCGGGCTCTAGCGCCGGAGACCCAGTACTTC.

The chain joins TRBV6-1 to TRBJ2-1, with 14 bases that match TRBD2. The germline V gene encodes CDR1 MNHNS and CDR2 SASEGT. The CDR3 length is 19 residues. The V gene end was trimmed by 3 bases and the J gene end by 3 bases; junction bases not matched to a gene: 10. The CDR3 sequence is CASSDRGLAGELIYNEQFF. The CDR3 DNA reads TGTGCCAGCAGTGATAGGGGACTAGCGGGAGAGCTAATCTACAATGAGCAGTTCTTC.

This sequence joins TRBV4-3 and TRBJ1-1; unclear D gene. The CDR3 length is 15 residues. Per germline, CDR1 LGHNA and CDR2 YSLEER. V was pared by 1 base and J by 4 bases, with 13 bases between. The CDR3 here is CASSQAQFAGTEAFF. The CDR3 DNA sequence: TGCGCCAGCAGCCAAGCACAGTTCGCCGGCACTGAAGCTTTCTTT.

The rearrangement links TRBV7-6 to TRBJ2-7; 8 bases agree with TRBD1. The ends lost 5 bases at V and 4 bases at J; junction bases unmatched: 4. Germline-derived CDR1 and CDR2 are SGHVS and FNYEAQ. This CDR3 is built from 13 residues. CDR3 loop: CASSPGQGYEQYF. DNA of the CDR3: TGTGCCAGCAGCCCCGGACAGGGTTACGAGCAGTACTTC. Based on the CDR3 plus reference TRBV7-6 and TRBJ2-7, the full variable domain is GAGVSQSPRYKVTKRGQDVALRCDPISGHVSLYWYRQALGQGPEFLTYFNYEAQQDKSGLPNDRFSAERPEGSISTLTIQRTEQRDSAMYRCASSPGQGYEQYFGPGTRLTVT.